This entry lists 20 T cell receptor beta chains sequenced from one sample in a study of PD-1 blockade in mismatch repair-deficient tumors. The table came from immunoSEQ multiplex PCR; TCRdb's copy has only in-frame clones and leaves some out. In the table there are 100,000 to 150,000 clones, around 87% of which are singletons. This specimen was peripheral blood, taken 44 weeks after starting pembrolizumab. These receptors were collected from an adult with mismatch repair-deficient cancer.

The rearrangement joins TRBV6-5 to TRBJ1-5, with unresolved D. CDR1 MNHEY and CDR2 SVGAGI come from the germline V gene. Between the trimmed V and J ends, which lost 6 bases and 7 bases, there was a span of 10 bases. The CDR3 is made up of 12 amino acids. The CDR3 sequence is CASSMPGQPQHF. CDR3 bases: TGTGCCAGCAGCATGCCCGGCCAGCCCCAGCATTTT.

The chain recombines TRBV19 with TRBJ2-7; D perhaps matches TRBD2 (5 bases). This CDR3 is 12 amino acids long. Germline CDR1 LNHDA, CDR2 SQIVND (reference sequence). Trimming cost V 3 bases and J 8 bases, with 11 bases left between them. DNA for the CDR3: TGTGCCAGTAGTATTTCGACGGGAAAGCAGTACTTC. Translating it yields CASSISTGKQYF.

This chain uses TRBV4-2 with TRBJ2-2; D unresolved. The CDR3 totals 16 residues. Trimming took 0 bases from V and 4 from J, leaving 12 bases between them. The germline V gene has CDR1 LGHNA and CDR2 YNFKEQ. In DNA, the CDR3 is TGTGCCAGCAGCCAAGAAGAGCAGCCCCTCACCGGGGAGCTGTTTTTT. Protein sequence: CASSQEEQPLTGELFF.

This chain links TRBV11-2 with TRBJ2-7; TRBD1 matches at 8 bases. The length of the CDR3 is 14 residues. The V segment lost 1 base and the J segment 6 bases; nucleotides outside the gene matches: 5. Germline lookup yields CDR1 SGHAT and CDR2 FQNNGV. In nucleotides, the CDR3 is TGTGCCAGCAGCTTAGGCAGGGGGCTAGGCGAGCAGTACTTC. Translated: CASSLGRGLGEQYF.

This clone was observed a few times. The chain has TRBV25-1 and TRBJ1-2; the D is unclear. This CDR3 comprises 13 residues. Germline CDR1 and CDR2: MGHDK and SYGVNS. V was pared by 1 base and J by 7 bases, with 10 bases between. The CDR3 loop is CASSEWGAGGYTF. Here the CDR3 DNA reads TGTGCCAGCAGTGAATGGGGAGCGGGTGGCTACACCTTC.

CDR3 nucleotides: TGTGCCAGCATGAGCGGGGCCAGCTCTTACTATGGCTACACCTTC. It translates to CASMSGASSYYGYTF. This rearrangement joins TRBV6-1 to TRBJ1-2; TRBD1 might be the D (5 bases). Germline CDR1 is MNHNS and CDR2 is SASEGT. This CDR3 contains 15 residues. Trimming removed 7 bases from V and 3 bases from J, with 18 bases in between.

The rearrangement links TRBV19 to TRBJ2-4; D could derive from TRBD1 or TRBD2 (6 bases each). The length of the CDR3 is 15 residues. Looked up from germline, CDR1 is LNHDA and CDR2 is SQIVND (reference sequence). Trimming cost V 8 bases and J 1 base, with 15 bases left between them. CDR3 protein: CASRSGAGAKNIQYF. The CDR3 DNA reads TGTGCCAGTCGGTCAGGGGCGGGGGCCAAAAACATTCAGTACTTC. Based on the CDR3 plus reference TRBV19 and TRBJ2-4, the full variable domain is DGGITQSPKYLFRKEGQNVTLSCEQNLNHDAMYWYRQDPGQGLRLIYYSQIVNDFQKGDIAEGYSVSREKKESFPLTVTSAQKNPTAFYLCASRSGAGAKNIQYFGAGTRLSVL.

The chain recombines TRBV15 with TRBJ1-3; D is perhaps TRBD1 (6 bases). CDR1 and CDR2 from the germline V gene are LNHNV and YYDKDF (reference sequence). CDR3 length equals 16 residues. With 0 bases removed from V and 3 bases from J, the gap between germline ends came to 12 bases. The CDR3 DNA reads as TGTGCCACCAGCAGAGATCGGGACATATATGGAAACACCATATATTTT. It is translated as CATSRDRDIYGNTIYF.

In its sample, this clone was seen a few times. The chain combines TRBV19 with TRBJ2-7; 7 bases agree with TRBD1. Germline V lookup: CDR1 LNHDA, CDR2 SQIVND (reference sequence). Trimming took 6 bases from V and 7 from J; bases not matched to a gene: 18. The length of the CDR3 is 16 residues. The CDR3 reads CASSVRDRLHQWEQYF. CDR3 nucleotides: TGTGCCAGTAGCGTTAGGGACAGACTCCACCAATGGGAGCAGTACTTC.

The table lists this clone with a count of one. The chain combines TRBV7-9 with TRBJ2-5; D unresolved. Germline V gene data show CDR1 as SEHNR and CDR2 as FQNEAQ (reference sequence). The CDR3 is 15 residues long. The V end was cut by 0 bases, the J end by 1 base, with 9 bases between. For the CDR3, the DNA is TGTGCCAGCAGCTTAGCGTGGGCCTTCCAAGAGACCCAGTACTTC. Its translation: CASSLAWAFQETQYF.

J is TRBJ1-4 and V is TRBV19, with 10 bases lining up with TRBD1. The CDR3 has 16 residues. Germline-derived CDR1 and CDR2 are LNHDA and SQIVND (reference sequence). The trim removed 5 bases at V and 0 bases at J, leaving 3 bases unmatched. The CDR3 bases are TGTGCCAGTAGTGCGGGACAGGGGACAACTAATGAAAAACTGTTTTTT. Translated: CASSAGQGTTNEKLFF.

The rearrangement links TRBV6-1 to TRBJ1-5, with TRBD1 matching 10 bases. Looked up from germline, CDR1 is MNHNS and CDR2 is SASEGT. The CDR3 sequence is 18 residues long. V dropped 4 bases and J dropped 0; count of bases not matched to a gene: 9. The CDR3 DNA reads TGTGCCAGCAGTGGGGACAGGGGAAGTGTATATAGCAATCAGCCCCAGCATTTT. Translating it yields CASSGDRGSVYSNQPQHF.

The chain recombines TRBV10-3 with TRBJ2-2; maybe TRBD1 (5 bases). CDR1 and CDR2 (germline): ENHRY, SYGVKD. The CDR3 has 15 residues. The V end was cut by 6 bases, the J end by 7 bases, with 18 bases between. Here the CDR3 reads CAISPVFQGIGELFF. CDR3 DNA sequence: TGTGCCATCAGCCCAGTCTTTCAGGGTATCGGGGAGCTGTTTTTT.

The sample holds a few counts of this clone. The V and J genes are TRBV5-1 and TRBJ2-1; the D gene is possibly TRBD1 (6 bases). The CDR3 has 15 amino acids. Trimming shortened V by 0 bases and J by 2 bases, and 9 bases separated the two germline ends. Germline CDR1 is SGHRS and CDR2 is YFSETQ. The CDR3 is CASSLGGGTYNEQFF. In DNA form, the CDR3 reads TGCGCCAGCAGCTTGGGTGGGGGCACCTACAATGAGCAGTTCTTC.

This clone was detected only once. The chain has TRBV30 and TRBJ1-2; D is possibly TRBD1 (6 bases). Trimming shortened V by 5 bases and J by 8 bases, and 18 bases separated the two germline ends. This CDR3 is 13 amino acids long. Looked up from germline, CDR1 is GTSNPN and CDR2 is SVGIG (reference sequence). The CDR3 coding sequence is TGTGCCTGGTCCCCAGGGGCCGGAACGGGCTACACCTTC. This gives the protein CAWSPGAGTGYTF.

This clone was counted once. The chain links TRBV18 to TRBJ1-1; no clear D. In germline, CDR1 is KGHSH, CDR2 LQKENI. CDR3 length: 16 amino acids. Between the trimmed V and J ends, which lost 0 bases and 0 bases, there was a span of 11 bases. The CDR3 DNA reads TGTGCCAGCTCACCACCGACGGTTAACATGAACACTGAAGCTTTCTTT. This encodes CASSPPTVNMNTEAFF. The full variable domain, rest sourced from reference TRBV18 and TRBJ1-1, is NAGVMQNPRHLVRRRGQEARLRCSPMKGHSHVYWYRQLPEEGLKFMVYLQKENIIDESGMPKERFSAEFPKEGPSILRIQQVVRGDSAAYFCASSPPTVNMNTEAFFGQGTRLTVV.

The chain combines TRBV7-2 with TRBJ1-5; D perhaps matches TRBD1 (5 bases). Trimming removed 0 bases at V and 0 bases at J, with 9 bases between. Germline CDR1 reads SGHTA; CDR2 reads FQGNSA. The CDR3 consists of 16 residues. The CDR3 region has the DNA TGTGCCAGCAGCTTAGCAGCAGGGAGTAGCAATCAGCCCCAGCATTTT. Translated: CASSLAAGSSNQPQHF.

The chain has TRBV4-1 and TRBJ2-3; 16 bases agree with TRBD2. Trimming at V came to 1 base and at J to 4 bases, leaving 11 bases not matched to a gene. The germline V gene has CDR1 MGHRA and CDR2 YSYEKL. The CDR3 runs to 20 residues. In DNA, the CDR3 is TGCGCCAGCAGCCAAGTGGGACTAGCGGGAGGGCCAGGTCGGGCAGATACGCAGTATTTT. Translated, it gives CASSQVGLAGGPGRADTQYF.

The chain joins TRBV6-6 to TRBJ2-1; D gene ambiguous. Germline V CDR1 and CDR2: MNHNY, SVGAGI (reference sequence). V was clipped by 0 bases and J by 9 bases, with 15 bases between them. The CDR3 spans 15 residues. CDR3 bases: TGTGCCAGCAGTTACTCGTCCGGTCAAGGTAGTGAGCAGTTCTTC. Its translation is CASSYSSGQGSEQFF.

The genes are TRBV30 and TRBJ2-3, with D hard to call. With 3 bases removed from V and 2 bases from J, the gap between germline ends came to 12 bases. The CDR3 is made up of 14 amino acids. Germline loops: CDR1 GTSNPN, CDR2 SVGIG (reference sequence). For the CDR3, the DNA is TGTGCCTGGAGGGTTAGCTGGGACACAGATACGCAGTATTTT. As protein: CAWRVSWDTDTQYF.